The 12 T cell receptor beta chains in this list originate from one sample, sequenced in a study of blood T cell repertoires in COVID-19. The protocol was immunoSEQ multiplex PCR, while the TCRdb copy is restricted to in-frame clones and leaves out a portion. The sample records about 64,000 clones, 84% being singletons. Sequencing was done on a sample of peripheral blood. Receptor source: an older woman with acute or convalescent COVID-19.

The rearrangement uses TRBV5-1 and TRBJ1-1, with TRBD1 as a possible D gene (5 bases). The CDR3 runs 15 residues. The germline V gene has CDR1 SGHRS and CDR2 YFSETQ. Trimming took 0 bases from V and 0 from J, leaving 9 bases between them. CDR3 residues: CASSLGQLLNTEAFF. In DNA form, the CDR3 reads TGCGCCAGCAGCTTGGGACAGCTATTGAACACTGAAGCTTTCTTT.

The CDR3 nucleotides are TGTGCCAGCAGTGTCGGACAGGGGGTATCTAATGAAAAACTGTTTTTT. Residues: CASSVGQGVSNEKLFF. V and J are TRBV6-1 and TRBJ1-4, with 10 bases aligning to TRBD1. CDR3 length: 16 amino acids. Germline lookup yields CDR1 MNHNS and CDR2 SASEGT. Trimming removed 4 bases from V and 3 bases from J; junction bases left unmatched: 5.

This sequence joins TRBV5-1 and TRBJ1-6; a possible D gene is TRBD1 (5 bases). Trimming removed 2 bases at V and 6 bases at J, with 12 bases between. This CDR3 contains 15 residues. The germline gives CDR1 SGHRS, CDR2 YFSETQ. In DNA form, the CDR3 reads TGCGCCAGCAGCTTTTTGCAGGGCCGTAATTCACCCCTCCACTTT. Translation: CASSFLQGRNSPLHF.

In this sample, this clone is large. The J gene is TRBJ1-3, the V gene TRBV5-6; 9 nucleotides match TRBD1. After removal of 3 bases from V and 0 bases from J, the junction contained 4 bases not matched to a gene. The CDR3 extends over 16 amino acids. The V gene's germline CDR1 is SGHDT and CDR2 YYEEEE. CDR3 residues: CASSWDRADSGNTIYF. Here the CDR3 DNA reads TGTGCCAGCAGCTGGGACAGGGCTGACTCTGGAAACACCATATATTTT.

Written as DNA, the CDR3 is TGTGCCAGTAGTTTAACCGGGTTCAACACCGGGGAGCTGTTTTTT. It is translated as CASSLTGFNTGELFF. The gene calls are TRBV19 and TRBJ2-2; no clear D. This CDR3 comprises 15 residues. In germline, CDR1 is LNHDA, CDR2 SQIVND (reference sequence). V lost 5 bases and J lost 2, with 12 bases in between.

The rearrangement uses TRBV6-1 and TRBJ1-2; D is unclear. Germline values: CDR1 MNHNS, CDR2 SASEGT. V lost 1 base to trimming and J lost 4 bases, with 4 bases between them. The CDR3 sequence is 12 residues long. The CDR3 coding sequence is TGTGCCAGCAGTGAAGATCTCTATGGCTACACCTTC. This codes for CASSEDLYGYTF.

This sequence joins TRBV30 and TRBJ1-1, with D perhaps matching TRBD1 (6 bases). Germline V CDR1 and CDR2: GTSNPN, SVGIG (reference sequence). The V end lost 0 bases, the J end lost 4 bases, and 12 bases lay between the germline ends. This CDR3 region has 14 residues. The CDR3 DNA sequence: TGTGCCTGGAGTGTACGACAGGAGGTCACTGAAGCTTTCTTT. It yields the protein CAWSVRQEVTEAFF.

The V call is TRBV2, the J call TRBJ2-7; 8 bases align to TRBD2. Germline loops: CDR1 SNHLY, CDR2 FYNNEI. The CDR3 consists of 15 residues. V was clipped by 6 bases and J by 2 bases; unmatched bases: 9. The CDR3 here is CASRPIAGKAYEQYF. Written as DNA, the CDR3 is TGTGCCAGCAGACCTATAGCGGGGAAAGCCTACGAGCAGTACTTC. Based on the CDR3 plus reference TRBV2 and TRBJ2-7, the full variable domain is EPEVTQTPSHQVTQMGQEVILRCVPISNHLYFYWYRQILGQKVEFLVSFYNNEISEKSEIFDDQFSVERPDGSNFTLKIRSTKLEDSAMYFCASRPIAGKAYEQYFGPGTRLTVT.

V gene TRBV9 combines with J gene TRBJ1-1; 10 bases are a match to TRBD1. Germline-derived CDR1 and CDR2 are SGDLS and YYNGEE. V lost 0 bases to trimming and J lost 7 bases; unmatched junction nucleotides: 3. The CDR3 length is 14 residues. The CDR3 spells CASSVGDRGSEAFF. Here the CDR3 DNA reads TGTGCCAGCAGCGTAGGGGACAGGGGAAGTGAAGCTTTCTTT.

This chain uses TRBV19 with TRBJ2-6; maybe TRBD1 (6 bases). Germline V gene lookup returns CDR1 LNHDA and CDR2 SQIVND (reference sequence). V shed 1 base and J shed 2 bases, with 12 bases lying between them. This CDR3 spans 17 amino acids. CDR3 nucleotides: TGTGCCAGTAGTATAGGGGGGCAGACCGCTGGGGCCAACGTCCTGACTTTC. Protein product: CASSIGGQTAGANVLTF.

This clone was seen a handful of times. Different DNA sequences within this sample yield the same CDR3. The chain has TRBV3-1 (or the pseudogene TRBV3-2) and TRBJ2-1; 9 nucleotides align to TRBD2. The CDR3 extends over 15 amino acids. Trimming removed 4 bases from V and 2 bases from J; junction bases left unmatched: 3. The germline gives CDR1 LGHDT, CDR2 YNNKEL (reference sequence). CDR3 in DNA: TGTGCCAGCAGCCTTAGCGGGGGCGCCTACAATGAGCAGTTCTTC. Translation gives CASSLSGGAYNEQFF.

A few counts support this clone. The rearrangement joins TRBV10-2 to TRBJ1-5; 8 positions match TRBD1. This CDR3 is built from 16 residues. Germline V lookup: CDR1 WSHSY, CDR2 SAAADI. The J segment lost 0 bases and the V segment lost 6 bases, leaving 7 bases of the junction unmatched. CDR3 sequence: CASRGGTGDSNQPQHF. As DNA, the CDR3 is TGCGCCAGCAGAGGAGGGACAGGTGATAGCAATCAGCCCCAGCATTTT.